This T cell receptor (beta chain) originates from a study of OX40 agonist ivuxolimab in advanced cancers. About the study: Patients assigned to dose escalation were diagnosed with hepatocellular carcinoma, melanoma, renal cell or head and neck cancer.

Profiled with immunoSEQ multiplex PCR; TCRdb holds only in-frame clones, not every one. The data show tens of thousands of clones, about 87% seen once. For this clone: Its target is not known.

Trimming pared 2 bases from V and 4 bases from J, leaving 10 bases between. The CDR3 runs 14 residues. Germline CDR1 reads SGHKS; CDR2 reads YYEKEE (reference sequence). Findings and limits, study-wide: Clonal expansion from baseline to week 6 occurred in both CD4+ and CD8+ T cells. Among patients with partial responses at 0.1-3.0 mg/kg, clonal expansion was among the lowest.

The receptor was derived from an adult with an advanced solid tumor such as melanoma, head and neck, liver or kidney cancer. The chain employs TRBV5-5 and TRBJ1-5; D is uncertain. The sequencing used CD4+ or CD8+ T cells sorted from blood, collected in a trial of the OX40 agonist ivuxolimab. The CDR3: CASSLRVGNQPQHF. Here the CDR3 DNA reads TGTGCCAGCAGCTTACGTGTTGGGAATCAGCCCCAGCATTTT.